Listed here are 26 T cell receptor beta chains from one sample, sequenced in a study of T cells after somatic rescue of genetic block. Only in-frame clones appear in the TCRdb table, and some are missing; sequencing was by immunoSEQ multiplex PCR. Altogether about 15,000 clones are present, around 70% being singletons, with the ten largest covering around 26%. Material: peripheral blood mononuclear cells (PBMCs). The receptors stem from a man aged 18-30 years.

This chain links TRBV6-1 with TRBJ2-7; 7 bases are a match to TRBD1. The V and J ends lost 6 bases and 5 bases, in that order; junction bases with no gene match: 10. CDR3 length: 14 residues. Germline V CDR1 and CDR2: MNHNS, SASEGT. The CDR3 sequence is CASRERGLNDEQYF. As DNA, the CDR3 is TGTGCCAGCAGGGAAAGGGGGCTTAACGACGAGCAGTACTTC.

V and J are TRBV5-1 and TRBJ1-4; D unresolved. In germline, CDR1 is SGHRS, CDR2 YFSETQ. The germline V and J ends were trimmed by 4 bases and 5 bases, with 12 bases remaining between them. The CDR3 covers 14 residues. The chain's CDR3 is CASSPGPQNEKLFF. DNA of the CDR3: TGCGCCAGCAGCCCCGGGCCCCAAAATGAAAAACTGTTTTTT.

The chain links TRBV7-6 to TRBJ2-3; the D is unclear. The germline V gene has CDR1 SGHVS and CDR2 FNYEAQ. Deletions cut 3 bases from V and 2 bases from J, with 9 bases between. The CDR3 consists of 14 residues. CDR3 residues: CASSFALITDTQYF. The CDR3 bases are TGTGCCAGCAGCTTTGCACTGATCACAGATACGCAGTATTTT. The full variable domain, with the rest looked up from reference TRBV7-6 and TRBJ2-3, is GAGVSQSPRYKVTKRGQDVALRCDPISGHVSLYWYRQALGQGPEFLTYFNYEAQQDKSGLPNDRFSAERPEGSISTLTIQRTEQRDSAMYRCASSFALITDTQYFGPGTRLTVL.

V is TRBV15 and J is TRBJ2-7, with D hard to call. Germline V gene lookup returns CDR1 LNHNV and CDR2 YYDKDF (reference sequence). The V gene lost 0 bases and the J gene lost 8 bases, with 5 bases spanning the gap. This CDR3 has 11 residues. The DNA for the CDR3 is TGTGCCACCAGCAGAGATTTTCAGCAGTACTTC. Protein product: CATSRDFQQYF.

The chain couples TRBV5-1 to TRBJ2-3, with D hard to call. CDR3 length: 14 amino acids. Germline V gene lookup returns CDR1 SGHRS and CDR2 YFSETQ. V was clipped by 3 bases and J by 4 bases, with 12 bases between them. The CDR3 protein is CASSSLPGPDTQYF. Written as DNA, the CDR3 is TGCGCCAGCAGCTCCCTTCCGGGCCCAGATACGCAGTATTTT. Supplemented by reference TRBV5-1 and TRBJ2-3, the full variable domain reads KAGVTQTPRYLIKTRGQQVTLSCSPISGHRSVSWYQQTPGQGLQFLFEYFSETQRNKGNFPGRFSGRQFSNSRSEMNVSTLELGDSALYLCASSSLPGPDTQYFGPGTRLTVL.

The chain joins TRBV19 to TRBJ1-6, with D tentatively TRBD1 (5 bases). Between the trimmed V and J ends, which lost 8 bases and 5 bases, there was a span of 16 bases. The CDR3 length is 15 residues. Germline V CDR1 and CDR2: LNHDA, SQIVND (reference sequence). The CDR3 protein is CASSLRDSNNSPLHF. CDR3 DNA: TGTGCCAGTTCTCTCCGGGACTCAAATAATTCACCCCTCCACTTT.

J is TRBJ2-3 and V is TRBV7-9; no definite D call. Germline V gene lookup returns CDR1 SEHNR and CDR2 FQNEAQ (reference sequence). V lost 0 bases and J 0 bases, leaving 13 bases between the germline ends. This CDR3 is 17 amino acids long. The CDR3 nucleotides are TGTGCCAGCAGCTTAGCCCCAGCTATGTCTAGCACAGATACGCAGTATTTT. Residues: CASSLAPAMSSTDTQYF.

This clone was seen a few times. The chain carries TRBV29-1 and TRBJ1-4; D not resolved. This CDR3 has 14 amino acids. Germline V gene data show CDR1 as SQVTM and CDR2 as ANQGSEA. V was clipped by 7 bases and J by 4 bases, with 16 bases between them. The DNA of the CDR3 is TGCAGCGCTTTAATCCCGCAGGATAATGAAAAACTGTTTTTT. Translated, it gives CSALIPQDNEKLFF. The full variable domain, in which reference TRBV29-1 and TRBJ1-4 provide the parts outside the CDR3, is SAVISQKPSRDICQRGTSLTIQCQVDSQVTMMFWYRQQPGQSLTLIATANQGSEATYESGFVIDKFPISRPNLTFSTLTVSNMSPEDSSIYLCSALIPQDNEKLFFGSGTQLSVL.

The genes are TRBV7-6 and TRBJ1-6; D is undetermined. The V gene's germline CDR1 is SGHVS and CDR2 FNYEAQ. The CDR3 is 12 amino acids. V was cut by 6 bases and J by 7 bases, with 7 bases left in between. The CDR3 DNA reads TGTGCCAGCAGGAACCTGAATTCACCCCTCCACTTT. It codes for CASRNLNSPLHF.

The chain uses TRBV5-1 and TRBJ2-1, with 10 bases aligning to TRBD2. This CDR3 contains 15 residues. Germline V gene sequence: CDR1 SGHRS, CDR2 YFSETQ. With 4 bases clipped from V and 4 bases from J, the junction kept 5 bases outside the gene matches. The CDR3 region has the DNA TGCGCCAGCAGCCCCGGGACTAGCGAATACAATGAGCAGTTCTTC. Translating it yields CASSPGTSEYNEQFF.

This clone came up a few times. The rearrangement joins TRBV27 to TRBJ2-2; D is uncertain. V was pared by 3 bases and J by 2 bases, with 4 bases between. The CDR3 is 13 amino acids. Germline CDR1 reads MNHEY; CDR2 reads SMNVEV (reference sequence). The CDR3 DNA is TGTGCCAGCAGTTTCATCAACACCGGGGAGCTGTTTTTT. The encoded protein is CASSFINTGELFF.

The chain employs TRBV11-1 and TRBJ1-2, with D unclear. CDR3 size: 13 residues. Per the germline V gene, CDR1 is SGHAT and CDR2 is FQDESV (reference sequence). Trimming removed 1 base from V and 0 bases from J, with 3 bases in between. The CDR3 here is CASSLGPNYGYTF. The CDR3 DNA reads TGTGCCAGCAGCTTAGGACCTAACTATGGCTACACCTTC.

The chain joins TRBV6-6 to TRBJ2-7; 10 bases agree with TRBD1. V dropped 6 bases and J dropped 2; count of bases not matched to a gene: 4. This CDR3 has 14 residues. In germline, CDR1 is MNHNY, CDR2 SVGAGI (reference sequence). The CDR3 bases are TGTGCCAGCAGATTTGGGACAGGGGCCTACGAGCAGTACTTC. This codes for CASRFGTGAYEQYF.

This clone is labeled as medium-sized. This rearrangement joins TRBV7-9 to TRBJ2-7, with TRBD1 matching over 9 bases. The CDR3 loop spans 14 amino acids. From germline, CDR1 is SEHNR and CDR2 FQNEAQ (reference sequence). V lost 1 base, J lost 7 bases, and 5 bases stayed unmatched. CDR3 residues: CASSLDRGLREQYF. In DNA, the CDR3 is TGTGCCAGCAGCTTAGACAGGGGGCTAAGAGAGCAGTACTTC. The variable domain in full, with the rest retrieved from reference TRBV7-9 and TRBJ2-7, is DTGVSQNPRHKITKRGQNVTFRCDPISEHNRLYWYRQTLGQGPEFLTYFQNEAQLEKSRLLSDRFSAERPKGSFSTLEIQRTEQGDSAMYLCASSLDRGLREQYFGPGTRLTVT.

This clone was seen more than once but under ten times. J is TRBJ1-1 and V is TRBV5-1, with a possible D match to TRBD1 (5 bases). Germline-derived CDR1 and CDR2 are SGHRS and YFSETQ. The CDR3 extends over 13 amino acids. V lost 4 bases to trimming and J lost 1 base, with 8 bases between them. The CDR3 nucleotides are TGCGCCAGCAGCCTTACAGGGAACACTGAAGCTTTCTTT. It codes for CASSLTGNTEAFF.

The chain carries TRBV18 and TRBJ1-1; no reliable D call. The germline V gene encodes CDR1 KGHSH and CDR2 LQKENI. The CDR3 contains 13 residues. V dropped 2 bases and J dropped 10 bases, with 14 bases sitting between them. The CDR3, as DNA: TGTGCCAGCTCACCAGATCCCCTGGGTGCAGCTTTCTTT. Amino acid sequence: CASSPDPLGAAFF.

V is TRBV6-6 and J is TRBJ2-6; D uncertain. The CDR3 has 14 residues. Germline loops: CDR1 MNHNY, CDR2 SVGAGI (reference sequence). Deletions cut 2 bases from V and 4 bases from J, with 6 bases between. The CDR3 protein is CASSYQAGANVLTF. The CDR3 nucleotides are TGTGCCAGCAGTTACCAAGCCGGGGCCAACGTCCTGACTTTC.

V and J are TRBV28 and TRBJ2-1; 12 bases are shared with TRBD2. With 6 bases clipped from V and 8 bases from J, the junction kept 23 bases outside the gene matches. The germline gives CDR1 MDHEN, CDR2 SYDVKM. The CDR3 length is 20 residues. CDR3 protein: CASRPPRRWLAGGSYDEQFF. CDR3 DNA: TGTGCCAGCAGACCACCCCGGCGATGGCTAGCGGGGGGGTCGTATGATGAGCAGTTCTTC.

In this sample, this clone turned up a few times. The CDR3 DNA sequence: TGTGCCAGCAGTTCATTCACTAGCGGAGCCTACGAGCAGTACTTC. It is translated as CASSSFTSGAYEQYF. V gene TRBV28 combines with J gene TRBJ2-7; TRBD2 matches at 8 bases. This CDR3 is built from 15 residues. Germline CDR1 reads MDHEN; CDR2 reads SYDVKM. V lost 4 bases, J lost 2 bases, and 7 bases stayed unmatched.

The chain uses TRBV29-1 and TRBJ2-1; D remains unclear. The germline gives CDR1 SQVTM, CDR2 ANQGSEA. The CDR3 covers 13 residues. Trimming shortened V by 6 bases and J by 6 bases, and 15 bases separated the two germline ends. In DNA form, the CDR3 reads TGCAGCGTAGTACCCCTCGAGACCAATGAGCAGTTCTTC. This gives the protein CSVVPLETNEQFF.

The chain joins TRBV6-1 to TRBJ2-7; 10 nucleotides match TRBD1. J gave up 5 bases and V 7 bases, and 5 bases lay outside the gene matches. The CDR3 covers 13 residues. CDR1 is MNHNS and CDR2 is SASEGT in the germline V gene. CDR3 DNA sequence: TGTGCCAGCACCTTGACAGGGGGCGACGAGCAGTACTTC. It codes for CASTLTGGDEQYF.

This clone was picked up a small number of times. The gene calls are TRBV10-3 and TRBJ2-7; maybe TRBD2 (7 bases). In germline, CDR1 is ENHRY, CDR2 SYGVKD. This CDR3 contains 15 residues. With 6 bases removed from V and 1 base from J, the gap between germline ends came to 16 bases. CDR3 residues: CAIRGAAGASYEQYF. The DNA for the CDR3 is TGTGCCATCAGGGGGGCGGCGGGAGCATCCTACGAGCAGTACTTC.

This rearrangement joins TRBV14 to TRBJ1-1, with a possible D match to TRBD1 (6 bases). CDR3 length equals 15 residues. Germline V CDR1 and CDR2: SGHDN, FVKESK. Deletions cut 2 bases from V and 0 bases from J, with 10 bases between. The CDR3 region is CASSQRTAMNTEAFF. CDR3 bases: TGTGCCAGCAGCCAACGGACAGCGATGAACACTGAAGCTTTCTTT. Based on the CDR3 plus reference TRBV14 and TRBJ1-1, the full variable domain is EAGVTQFPSHSVIEKGQTVTLRCDPISGHDNLYWYRRVMGKEIKFLLHFVKESKQDESGMPNNRFLAERTGGTYSTLKVQPAELEDSGVYFCASSQRTAMNTEAFFGQGTRLTVV.

In nucleotides, the CDR3 is TGTGCCAGCAGCTTAATAAGCAAGGTAGCTGATACGCAGTATTTT. Encoded protein: CASSLISKVADTQYF. The chain has TRBV7-8 and TRBJ2-3; D ambiguous. Germline V lookup: CDR1 SGHVS, CDR2 FQNEAQ. The length of the CDR3 is 15 residues. V lost 2 bases to trimming and J lost 6 bases, with 15 bases between them.

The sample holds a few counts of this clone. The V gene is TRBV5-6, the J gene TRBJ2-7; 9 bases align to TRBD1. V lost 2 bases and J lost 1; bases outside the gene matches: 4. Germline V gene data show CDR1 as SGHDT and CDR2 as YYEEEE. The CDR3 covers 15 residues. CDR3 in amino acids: CASSLGDRESYEQYF. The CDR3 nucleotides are TGTGCCAGCAGCTTAGGGGACAGGGAGTCCTACGAGCAGTACTTC. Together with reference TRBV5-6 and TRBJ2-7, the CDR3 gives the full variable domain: DAGVTQSPTHLIKTRGQQVTLRCSPKSGHDTVSWYQQALGQGPQFIFQYYEEEERQRGNFPDRFSGHQFPNYSSELNVNALLLGDSALYLCASSLGDRESYEQYFGPGTRLTVT.

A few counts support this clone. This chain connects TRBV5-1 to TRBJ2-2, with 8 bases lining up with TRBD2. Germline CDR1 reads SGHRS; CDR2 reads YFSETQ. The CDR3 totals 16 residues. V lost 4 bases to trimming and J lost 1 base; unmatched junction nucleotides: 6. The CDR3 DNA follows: TGCGCCAGCAGCCCCCGGACTAGCCTGAACACCGGGGAGCTGTTTTTT. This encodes CASSPRTSLNTGELFF.